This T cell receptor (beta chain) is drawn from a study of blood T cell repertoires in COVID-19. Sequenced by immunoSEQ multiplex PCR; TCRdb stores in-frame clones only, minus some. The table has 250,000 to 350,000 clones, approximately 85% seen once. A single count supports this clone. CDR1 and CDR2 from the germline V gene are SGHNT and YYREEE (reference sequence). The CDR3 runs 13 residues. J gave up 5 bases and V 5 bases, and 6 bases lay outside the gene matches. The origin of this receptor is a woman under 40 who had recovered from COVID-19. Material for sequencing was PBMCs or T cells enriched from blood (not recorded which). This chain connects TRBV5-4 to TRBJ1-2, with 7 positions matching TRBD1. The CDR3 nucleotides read TGTGCCAGCAGACCCGACAGGGCATATGGCTACACCTTC. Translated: CASRPDRAYGYTF.